This entry lists 18 T cell receptor beta chains sequenced from one sample in a study of spatial heterogeneity in lung cancer (dated by TCRdb to between 2017 and 2020). According to the study, the label for this sample's time point signals: sample taken at primary tumor resection. TCR sequencing used whole RNA extracted from tumor and nontumor lung tissue, or from cryopreserved PBMC samples, without cell sorting. The library was made by 5' RACE. Sequenced using a NextSeq 500. Clones were called with MiXCR by TCRdb after fastp trimmed the public reads at Q25, and only in-frame beta chains were retained. Each CDR3 protein gets just one entry, which takes the most common genes and DNA from the rows behind it. Present in this sample are approximately 6,900 distinct CDR3 sequences, 3.5% to 4.5% of which were seen just once. The ten largest clones add up to 23% of the sample. This sample comprised normal lung tissue next to the tumor, obtained at surgery. The receptor source for this set is a female donor with early-stage non-small cell lung cancer.

This clonotype rates as medium-sized (0.01 to 0.1%). The V gene is TRBV5-1, the J gene TRBJ2-1; 7 bases agree with TRBD1. There are 17 residues in the CDR3. The J segment lost 2 bases and the V segment lost 4 bases, leaving 12 bases of the junction unmatched. Germline CDR1 SGHRS, CDR2 YFSETQ. The CDR3 DNA sequence: TGCGCCAGCAGCGCTATGCGACCGGGACAGACCTACAATGAGCAGTTCTTC. Protein sequence: CASSAMRPGQTYNEQFF.

This clonotype was seen repeatedly, ten times or more. The junction departs from germline at one end; a sequencing error may be responsible. V and J are TRBV13 and TRBJ1-5, with a possible D match to TRBD1 (5 bases). Germline V gives CDR1 PRHDT, CDR2 FYEKMQ (reference sequence). The CDR3 extends over 16 amino acids. CDR3 DNA sequence: TGTGCCAGCAGCCTAGGCGGGGGACGGAGCAATCAGCCCCAGCATTTT. Translated, it gives CASSLGGGRSNQPQHF.

This clonotype was counted at least ten times. The chain combines TRBV7-3 with TRBJ2-3; either TRBD1 or TRBD2 may supply D (6 bases each). The CDR3 totals 14 residues. CDR1 is SGHTA and CDR2 is FQGTGA in the germline V gene. The V end was cut by 3 bases, the J end by 6 bases, with 13 bases between. For the CDR3, the DNA is TGTGCCAGCAGCTTTTCCGGGGGCGGGGATACGCAGTATTTT. Protein: CASSFSGGGDTQYF.

This clonotype rates as medium-sized (0.01 to 0.1%). The rearrangement uses TRBV20-1 and TRBJ2-1; 10 bases fit TRBD2. V dropped 0 bases and J dropped 3; count of bases not matched to a gene: 5. This CDR3 comprises 16 residues. Per germline, CDR1 DFQATT and CDR2 SNEGSKA (reference sequence). The CDR3 sequence: CSARDGRTSGYNEQFF. CDR3 DNA sequence: TGCAGTGCTAGAGATGGGCGGACTAGCGGCTACAATGAGCAGTTCTTC.

This clonotype is medium-sized (0.01 to 0.1%) within its sample. The chain couples TRBV6-2 or TRBV6-3 to TRBJ2-7; D gene unclear. Deletions cut 7 bases from V and 4 bases from J, with 17 bases between. Germline CDR1 MNHEY, CDR2 SVGEGT. The CDR3 length is 14 residues. Here the CDR3 reads CASTPYKIRYEQYF. The DNA for the CDR3 is TGTGCCAGCACCCCTTACAAGATAAGGTACGAGCAGTACTTC.

This clonotype occurred many times. The chain combines TRBV11-1 with TRBJ2-1; the D gene is possibly TRBD2 (5 bases). Trimming removed 1 base from V and 1 base from J, with 11 bases in between. This CDR3 is 16 amino acids long. Per germline, CDR1 SGHAT and CDR2 FQDESV (reference sequence). The CDR3 DNA reads as TGTGCCAGCAGCTTAGTCGCCCGGGGATCCTACAATGAGCAGTTCTTC. It yields the protein CASSLVARGSYNEQFF.

This clonotype was seen many times. The J gene is TRBJ2-3, the V gene TRBV28; tentatively, D is TRBD2 (6 bases). CDR1 is MDHEN and CDR2 is SYDVKM in the germline V gene. The V end lost 6 bases, the J end lost 4 bases, and 11 bases lay between the germline ends. This CDR3 contains 13 residues. The CDR3 loop is CASSWRGSDTQYF. For the CDR3, the DNA is TGTGCCAGCAGCTGGAGGGGCTCAGATACGCAGTATTTT.

This clonotype was counted at least ten times. The J gene is TRBJ2-1, the V gene TRBV7-2, with 9 bases lining up with TRBD2. Per germline, CDR1 SGHTA and CDR2 FQGNSA. J was trimmed by 5 bases and V by 3 bases; bases with no gene match: 5. The CDR3 is 15 amino acids. In DNA form, the CDR3 reads TGTGCCAGCAGCTTCCGTAGCGGGGGTAACAATGAGCAGTTCTTC. It specifies CASSFRSGGNNEQFF.

The chain combines TRBV5-8 with TRBJ2-7; perhaps D is TRBD1 or TRBD2 (5 bases each). CDR3 length: 15 residues. Germline CDR1 and CDR2: SGHTS and YDEGEE. Between the trimmed V and J ends, which lost 2 bases and 2 bases, there was a span of 14 bases. In DNA form, the CDR3 reads TGTGCCAGCAGCTTAAGAGGGACGGGACCCTACGAGCAGTACTTC. This codes for CASSLRGTGPYEQYF.

The sample holds many counts of this clonotype. The genes are TRBV5-1 and TRBJ1-4; a weak D match, TRBD1 (6 bases). Per germline, CDR1 SGHRS and CDR2 YFSETQ. V was clipped by 1 base and J by 3 bases, with 13 bases between them. The CDR3 runs to 16 residues. The DNA for the CDR3 is TGCGCCAGCAGCTTGAGGGGACACACCGCTAATGAAAAACTGTTTTTT. It is translated as CASSLRGHTANEKLFF.

This clonotype was recorded at least ten times. J is TRBJ1-1 and V is TRBV6-2 or TRBV6-3; D not certain. The V and J ends lost 1 base and 4 bases respectively, with 16 bases between them. The CDR3 has 16 amino acids. Germline assignment: CDR1 MNHEY and CDR2 SVGEGT. As DNA, the CDR3 is TGTGCCAGCAGTTACTATTCAGGCAGCTTGAGCACTGAAGCTTTCTTT. It encodes CASSYYSGSLSTEAFF.

This clonotype has ten or more counts. The chain recombines TRBV5-6 with TRBJ2-7; D is tentatively TRBD1 or TRBD2 (5 bases each). This CDR3 has 14 amino acids. V gave up 2 bases and J gave up 5 bases, with 14 bases separating them. In germline, CDR1 is SGHDT, CDR2 YYEEEE. CDR3 nucleotides: TGTGCCAGCAGCTTCTGGGGGAGTAGGAACGAGCAGTACTTC. Protein product: CASSFWGSRNEQYF.

This clonotype was recorded a few times. The V and J genes are TRBV12-3 or TRBV12-4 and TRBJ2-3; the D is unclear. V was trimmed by 3 bases and J by 2 bases, leaving 9 bases between them. The CDR3 contains 14 residues. This CDR3 is CASSFPRNTDTQYF. The CDR3 bases are TGTGCCAGCAGTTTTCCCAGAAACACAGATACGCAGTATTTT.

This clonotype is judged medium-sized (0.01 to 0.1%). The chain couples TRBV29-1 to TRBJ2-7, with D possibly being TRBD1 (6 bases). The CDR3 runs 17 residues. The V end lost 2 bases, the J end lost 4 bases, and 24 bases lay between the germline ends. Germline lookup yields CDR1 SQVTM and CDR2 ANQGSEA. For the CDR3, the DNA is TGCAGCGTTGAAAACCGGAAAGGGACATCCTCGGGTTACGAGCAGTACTTC. This translates into CSVENRKGTSSGYEQYF.

This clonotype was seen ten or more times. The chain is built from TRBV7-6 and TRBJ2-3; 7 bases are a match to TRBD2. This CDR3 spans 16 amino acids. The ends lost 1 base at V and 0 bases at J; junction bases unmatched: 4. Germline assignment: CDR1 SGHVS and CDR2 FNYEAQ. The CDR3 DNA reads TGTGCCAGCAGCTTAGGAGTAGCGGGTAGCACAGATACGCAGTATTTT. Amino acid sequence: CASSLGVAGSTDTQYF.

This clonotype is categorized as medium-sized. The chain's CDR3 is CASSQVAIGTEAFF. The CDR3 coding sequence is TGTGCCAGCAGCCAAGTAGCTATAGGGACTGAAGCTTTCTTT. The rearrangement uses TRBV3-1 and TRBJ1-1; D is uncertain. This CDR3 has 14 amino acids. V lost 1 base to trimming and J lost 5 bases, with 11 bases between them. CDR1 LGHDT and CDR2 YNNKEL come from the germline V gene (reference sequence).

This clonotype was seen at least ten times. This chain joins TRBV29-1 and TRBJ1-2; no clear D gene. The CDR3 runs to 13 residues. Germline V CDR1 and CDR2: SQVTM, ANQGSEA. V lost 5 bases and J lost 9, with 19 bases in between. CDR3 sequence reads: CSVRLGGVRSYTF. Here the CDR3 DNA reads TGCAGCGTTCGATTAGGCGGGGTGAGGAGCTACACCTTC.

This clonotype was recorded many times. The V call is TRBV5-4, the J call TRBJ2-5; the match to TRBD1 covers 10 bases. Trimming removed 4 bases from V and 9 bases from J; junction bases left unmatched: 9. The CDR3 is 14 residues long. Per germline, CDR1 SGHNT and CDR2 YYREEE (reference sequence). CDR3 loop: CASSPGGQGRAQYF. The CDR3 DNA follows: TGTGCCAGCAGCCCAGGGGGACAGGGGAGGGCCCAGTACTTC.